This T cell receptor (beta chain) was identified in a study of technical replicates of blood from a handful of donors. Measured with immunoSEQ multiplex PCR; TCRdb has only the in-frame clones, and not every one. The sample comprises about 93,000 clones, 95% of which are singletons, and 0.25% to 0.3% rests with the top ten. The CDR3 spans 17 residues. Germline CDR1 and CDR2: SGHTA and FQGNSA. V shed 1 base, J shed 5 bases, and the junction held 3 bases outside the gene matches. The material sequenced was T cells isolated from PBMCs. The chain links TRBV7-2 to TRBJ2-1; 15 bases align to TRBD2. The receptor was derived from a human donor in good health. CDR3 bases: TGTGCCAGCAGCTTAGTTGGACTAGCGGGGGGGCACAATGAGCAGTTCTTC. Translated, it gives CASSLVGLAGGHNEQFF.